Sequencing of this T cell receptor beta chain was carried out in a study of shared clonotypes between healthy human individuals. Remarks on this clone: Its antigen is unidentified.

Overall study findings and caveats: Generation probabilities of non-shared clonotypes were lower (relative to those shared by all four donors).

Germline lookup yields CDR1 SEHNR and CDR2 FQNEAQ (reference sequence). This CDR3 is 12 amino acids long. With V trimmed by 5 bases and J by 10 bases, 4 bases remained unmatched. Profiled with immunoSEQ multiplex PCR; TCRdb holds only in-frame clones, not every one. The sample includes some 1.5 million clones, 95% to 99% of them seen just once. This chain connects TRBV7-9 to TRBJ1-1; 10 bases are a match to TRBD1. Sequenced input: naive CD4+ T cells sorted from blood. Specified subset: CD45RA+ positively selected. The origin of this receptor is a man younger than 45 in good health. This CDR3 is CASSLGQGRAFF. CDR3 coding DNA: TGTGCCAGCAGCCTGGGACAGGGGAGAGCTTTCTTT. Full variable domain (missing parts from reference TRBV7-9 and TRBJ1-1): DTGVSQNPRHKITKRGQNVTFRCDPISEHNRLYWYRQTLGQGPEFLTYFQNEAQLEKSRLLSDRFSAERPKGSFSTLEIQRTEQGDSAMYLCASSLGQGRAFFGQGTRLTVV.